This TCR beta chain was identified in a study of low-dose radiotherapy and immunotherapy resistance in tumors. On the study more broadly: Doses of 0.5 Gy per fraction every 2 weeks, totaling 6.5 Gy, went to Cohort 1. On an every-two-weeks schedule, patients received intravenous nivolumab 240 mg, along with ipilimumab 1 mg/kg every six weeks.

This clonotype was recorded many times. One junction end disagrees with the germline gene, perhaps due to a read error. First-strand cDNA used TRAV- and TRBV-specific primers, covering alpha and beta chains. Both a constant-region primer and a V-primer adapter served to amplify TCRs across roughly 22 PCR cycles. TCRdb recomputed calls from the reads with MiXCR, one row per CDR3 protein. The data show about 84,000 distinct CDR3 sequences, 15% to 20% seen once. The CDR3 consists of 14 residues. Time point in this sample: after trial treatment. The treatment denotes: LDRT plus nivolumab, ipilimumab, low-dose cyclophosphamide and aspirin (RACIN trial). The donors' regimen was nivolumab, ipilimumab, aspirin, low-dose cyclophosphamide and low-dose radiotherapy. Eligible patients bore advanced solid tumors devoid of tumor-infiltrating lymphocytes.

The source is a male donor with prostate cancer. Sequencing used PBMCs, obtained after low-dose radiotherapy plus immunotherapy. The chain carries TRBV5-3 and TRBJ2-1, with 10 bases lining up with TRBD2. TRBV5-3 counts as an open reading frame of uncertain function. CDR3 in DNA: TGTGCCAGCAGCTTGACTAGCGGGTACAATGAGCAGTTCTTC. Protein product: CASSLTSGYNEQFF.